What follows are 23 T cell receptor beta chains derived from one specimen sequenced in a study of T cell responses to AZD1222 COVID-19 vaccine. Generated by immunoSEQ multiplex PCR, the TCRdb table keeps only in-frame clones and is missing some. This sample has 150,000 to 200,000 clones, with about 92% found just once. The sequences come from peripheral blood, collected on day 0 of AZD1222 vaccination. These receptors all stem from an adult in good health.

The chain recombines TRBV18 with TRBJ2-1; D not certain. Trimming left V 3 bases short and J 2 bases short, with 11 bases between. CDR3 length equals 15 residues. CDR1 and CDR2 (germline): KGHSH, LQKENI. The CDR3, as DNA: TGTGCCAGCTCACCGGTTAGGAGTCCCTACAATGAGCAGTTCTTC. Amino acid sequence: CASSPVRSPYNEQFF.

The chain joins TRBV3-1 (or the pseudogene TRBV3-2) to TRBJ1-5; 7 bases map to TRBD1. There are 16 residues in the CDR3. The germline V gene encodes CDR1 LGHDT and CDR2 YNNKEL (reference sequence). The ends lost 1 base at V and 2 bases at J; junction bases unmatched: 5. CDR3 DNA sequence: TGTGCCAGCAGCCAAGGCGGGACAGCAGGCAATCAGCCCCAGCATTTT. Its protein product is CASSQGGTAGNQPQHF.

The chain is built from TRBV3-1 (or the pseudogene TRBV3-2) and TRBJ1-5, with D hard to call. Germline lookup yields CDR1 LGHDT and CDR2 YNNKEL (reference sequence). V lost 1 base, J lost 0 bases, and 4 bases lay in between. CDR3 size: 14 residues. The CDR3 DNA reads as TGTGCCAGCAGCCAAGTATCTAGCAATCAGCCCCAGCATTTT. Translating it yields CASSQVSSNQPQHF.

V usage is TRBV7-9 and J usage is TRBJ2-7; the D is unclear. The V gene's germline CDR1 is SEHNR and CDR2 FQNEAQ (reference sequence). Trimming pared 5 bases from V and 4 bases from J, leaving 9 bases between. The CDR3 runs 12 residues. CDR3 residues: CASSVDGYEQYF. Here the CDR3 DNA reads TGTGCCAGCAGCGTAGACGGATACGAGCAGTACTTC.

This clone was recorded only once. The sample carries other DNA sequences with the same CDR3. V and J are TRBV7-2 and TRBJ1-1; D not certain. In germline, CDR1 is SGHTA, CDR2 FQGNSA. This CDR3 contains 11 residues. The V gene lost 3 bases and the J gene lost 3 bases, with 2 bases spanning the gap. The CDR3 here is CASSLDTEAFF. The CDR3 nucleotides are TGTGCCAGCAGCTTGGACACTGAAGCTTTCTTT.

This clone has only one observation. J is TRBJ2-7 and V is TRBV6-2 or TRBV6-3, with 8 bases lining up with TRBD1. Losses at the gene ends were 2 bases for V and 0 bases for J; bases not matched to a gene: 6. The CDR3 has 16 amino acids. Germline V CDR1 and CDR2: MNHEY, SVGEGT. CDR3 amino acids: CASSYPPQGASYEQYF. CDR3 DNA sequence: TGTGCCAGCAGTTACCCCCCCCAGGGGGCCTCCTACGAGCAGTACTTC.

The gene calls are TRBV7-8 and TRBJ2-3; D is possibly TRBD2 (6 bases). The V and J ends lost 5 bases and 5 bases respectively, with 14 bases between them. CDR1 and CDR2 from the germline V gene are SGHVS and FQNEAQ. The CDR3 runs 14 residues. Here the CDR3 reads CASSKRTNLDTQYF. CDR3 bases: TGTGCCAGCAGCAAGAGGACTAATTTAGATACGCAGTATTTT.

This rearrangement joins TRBV5-4 to TRBJ2-7, with no clear D. The CDR3 loop spans 15 amino acids. Germline V gives CDR1 SGHNT, CDR2 YYREEE (reference sequence). The V end lost 2 bases, the J end lost 2 bases, and 14 bases lay between the germline ends. In nucleotides, the CDR3 is TGTGCCAGCAGCTTCGAACCCCATGGACCCTACGAGCAGTACTTC. This encodes CASSFEPHGPYEQYF.

This CDR3 reads CASSLPGRASEQYF. The CDR3 DNA reads as TGTGCCAGCAGCTTACCGGGCAGGGCAAGCGAGCAGTACTTC. The V and J genes are TRBV11-2 and TRBJ2-7; a weak D match, TRBD1 (5 bases). V shed 2 bases and J shed 6 bases, with 14 bases lying between them. CDR1 is SGHAT, CDR2 FQNNGV, per germline. CDR3 length: 14 residues. The entire variable domain, with the rest obtained from reference TRBV11-2 and TRBJ2-7, is as follows: EAGVAQSPRYKIIEKRQSVAFWCNPISGHATLYWYQQILGQGPKLLIQFQNNGVVDDSQLPKDRFSAERLKGVDSTLKIQPAKLEDSAVYLCASSLPGRASEQYFGPGTRLTVT.

The chain uses TRBV5-4 and TRBJ1-3, with D tentatively TRBD1 (5 bases). Germline CDR1 and CDR2: SGHNT and YYREEE (reference sequence). The V gene lost 2 bases and the J gene lost 2 bases, with 14 bases spanning the gap. The CDR3 length is 16 residues. The CDR3 here is CASSLAGTGTGNTIYF. CDR3 sequence (DNA): TGTGCCAGCAGCTTAGCCGGGACGGGGACTGGAAACACCATATATTTT.

The chain combines TRBV13 with TRBJ1-1, with D unclear. The CDR3 is 16 residues long. The germline V gene encodes CDR1 PRHDT and CDR2 FYEKMQ (reference sequence). With 2 bases removed from V and 1 base from J, the gap between germline ends came to 14 bases. The CDR3 DNA reads TGTGCCAGCAGCTTAAGTGCTGGCAGAAAGAACACTGAAGCTTTCTTT. Translating gives CASSLSAGRKNTEAFF.

The gene calls are TRBV5-1 and TRBJ2-7; no definite D call. This CDR3 has 13 residues. V lost 6 bases, J lost 0 bases, and 10 bases lay in between. Germline V CDR1 and CDR2: SGHRS, YFSETQ. The CDR3 DNA sequence: TGCGCCAGCAAACCCCAGGACTCCTACGAGCAGTACTTC. Encoded protein: CASKPQDSYEQYF. The whole variable domain, remainder taken from reference TRBV5-1 and TRBJ2-7, is KAGVTQTPRYLIKTRGQQVTLSCSPISGHRSVSWYQQTPGQGLQFLFEYFSETQRNKGNFPGRFSGRQFSNSRSEMNVSTLELGDSALYLCASKPQDSYEQYFGPGTRLTVT.

This chain connects TRBV12-3 or TRBV12-4 to TRBJ1-1; 7 nucleotides line up with TRBD1. Trimming at V came to 6 bases and at J to 8 bases, leaving 6 bases not matched to a gene. This CDR3 contains 12 residues. The CDR3: CASRLTGIEAFF. DNA of the CDR3: TGTGCCAGCAGACTGACAGGGATCGAAGCTTTCTTT.

The CDR3, as DNA: TGCAGCGCCATGCGGCAGATGAACACTGAAGCTTTCTTT. Its protein product is CSAMRQMNTEAFF. The rearrangement links TRBV29-1 to TRBJ1-1; no reliable D call. This CDR3 has 13 amino acids. V was trimmed by 7 bases and J by 0 bases, leaving 12 bases between them. Germline V CDR1 and CDR2: SQVTM, ANQGSEA.

In this sample, this clone turned up once. The chain has TRBV13 and TRBJ1-2, with 7 positions matching TRBD1. This CDR3 is built from 14 residues. CDR1 PRHDT and CDR2 FYEKMQ come from the germline V gene (reference sequence). The V gene end was trimmed by 5 bases and the J gene end by 8 bases; junction bases not matched to a gene: 11. The CDR3 reads CASSRDSGSRGYTF. CDR3 DNA sequence: TGTGCCAGCAGCCGGGACAGCGGGAGTAGGGGCTACACCTTC.

The chain combines TRBV19 with TRBJ2-7, with 13 positions matching TRBD2. The CDR3 totals 14 residues. V shed 4 bases, J shed 4 bases, and the junction held 1 base outside the gene matches. Germline V gene sequence: CDR1 LNHDA, CDR2 SQIVND (reference sequence). The CDR3 reads CASSRTSGGYEQYF. For the CDR3, the DNA is TGTGCCAGTAGTAGGACTAGCGGGGGATACGAGCAGTACTTC.

This sequence joins TRBV19 and TRBJ2-2; a possible D gene is TRBD2 (5 bases). CDR3 length: 15 residues. The V and J ends lost 7 bases and 4 bases respectively, with 16 bases between them. Looked up from germline, CDR1 is LNHDA and CDR2 is SQIVND (reference sequence). CDR3 sequence (DNA): TGTGCCAGTATACGGGCGGAAGGAGGCACCGGGGAGCTGTTTTTT. The encoded protein is CASIRAEGGTGELFF.

Here the CDR3 DNA reads TGCAGCGTGTCGCCAGGGTGGGCTGAAGCTTTCTTT. Its translation is CSVSPGWAEAFF. The V and J genes are TRBV29-1 and TRBJ1-1, with D perhaps TRBD1 (5 bases). Germline V gene lookup returns CDR1 SQVTM and CDR2 ANQGSEA. CDR3 length equals 12 residues. Trimming cost V 6 bases and J 6 bases, with 14 bases left between them. Together with reference TRBV29-1 and TRBJ1-1, the CDR3 gives the full variable domain: SAVISQKPSRDICQRGTSLTIQCQVDSQVTMMFWYRQQPGQSLTLIATANQGSEATYESGFVIDKFPISRPNLTFSTLTVSNMSPEDSSIYLCSVSPGWAEAFFGQGTRLTVV.

The V gene is TRBV5-4, the J gene TRBJ2-3; TRBD1 matches at 9 bases. Losses at the gene ends were 1 base for V and 1 base for J; bases not matched to a gene: 4. The CDR3 totals 16 residues. Germline V gene data show CDR1 as SGHNT and CDR2 as YYREEE (reference sequence). The CDR3 loop is CASSLRTGEGTDTQYF. The CDR3 DNA sequence: TGTGCCAGCAGCTTGCGGACAGGGGAGGGCACAGATACGCAGTATTTT.

The count of this clone is one. Other DNA sequences of this sample code for an identical CDR3. The V gene is TRBV6-5, the J gene TRBJ1-5, with unresolved D. The V gene lost 2 bases and the J gene lost 4 bases, with 6 bases spanning the gap. The CDR3 is made up of 13 amino acids. Germline values: CDR1 MNHEY, CDR2 SVGAGI. The DNA of the CDR3 is TGTGCCAGCAGTTACGGAAGAAATCAGCCCCAGCATTTT. Translation gives CASSYGRNQPQHF.

This chain uses TRBV5-1 with TRBJ1-2, with D uncertain. The CDR3 has 13 amino acids. V was cut by 1 base and J by 8 bases, with 12 bases left in between. Germline-derived CDR1 and CDR2 are SGHRS and YFSETQ. In DNA, the CDR3 is TGCGCCAGCAGCTTGTCGGGGAGCGAAGGCTACACCTTC. This encodes CASSLSGSEGYTF.

This chain joins TRBV4-1 and TRBJ2-3; 8 bases map to TRBD2. This CDR3 spans 18 amino acids. V lost 1 base and J lost 2; bases outside the gene matches: 11. Germline-derived CDR1 and CDR2 are MGHRA and YSYEKL. CDR3 in DNA: TGCGCCAGCAGCCAAGCGGGAGGGAGGGGAGGACACACAGATACGCAGTATTTT. Its protein product is CASSQAGGRGGHTDTQYF.

This chain connects TRBV14 to TRBJ1-4; D gene unclear. The germline CDR1 and CDR2 sequences are SGHDN and FVKESK. Trimming shortened V by 4 bases and J by 11 bases, and 11 bases separated the two germline ends. The CDR3 is 12 residues long. The CDR3 nucleotides read TGTGCCAGCAGCCCATCGGCCCAGAAACTGTTTTTT. It yields the protein CASSPSAQKLFF.